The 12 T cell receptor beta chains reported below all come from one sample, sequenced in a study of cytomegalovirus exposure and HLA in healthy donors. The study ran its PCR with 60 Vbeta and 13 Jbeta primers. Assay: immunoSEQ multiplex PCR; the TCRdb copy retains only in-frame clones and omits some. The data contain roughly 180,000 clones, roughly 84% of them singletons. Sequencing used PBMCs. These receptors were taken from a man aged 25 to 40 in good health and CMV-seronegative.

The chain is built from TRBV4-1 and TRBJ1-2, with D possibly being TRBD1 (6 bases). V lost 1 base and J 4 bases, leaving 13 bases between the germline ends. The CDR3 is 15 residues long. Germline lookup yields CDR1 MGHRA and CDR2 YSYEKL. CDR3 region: CASSQVSQGPYGYTF. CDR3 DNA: TGCGCCAGCAGCCAAGTCAGTCAGGGGCCCTATGGCTACACCTTC.

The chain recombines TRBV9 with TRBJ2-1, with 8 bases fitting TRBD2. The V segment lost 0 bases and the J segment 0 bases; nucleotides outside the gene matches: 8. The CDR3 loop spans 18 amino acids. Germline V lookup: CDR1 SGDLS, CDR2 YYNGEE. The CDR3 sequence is CASSVGVAGRGSYNEQFF. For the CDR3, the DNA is TGTGCCAGCAGCGTAGGGGTAGCGGGGCGGGGCTCCTACAATGAGCAGTTCTTC.

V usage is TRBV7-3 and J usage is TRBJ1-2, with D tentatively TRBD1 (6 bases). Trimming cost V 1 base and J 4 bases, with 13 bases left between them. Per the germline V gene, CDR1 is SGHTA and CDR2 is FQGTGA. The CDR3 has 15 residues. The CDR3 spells CASSLKGGAAYGYTF. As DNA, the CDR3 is TGTGCCAGCAGCTTAAAGGGGGGGGCGGCCTATGGCTACACCTTC.

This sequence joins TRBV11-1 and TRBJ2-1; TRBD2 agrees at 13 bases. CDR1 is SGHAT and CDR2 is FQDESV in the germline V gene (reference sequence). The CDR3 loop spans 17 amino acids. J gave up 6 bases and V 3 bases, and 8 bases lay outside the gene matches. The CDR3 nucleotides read TGTGCCAGCAGCTTGGAAGGACTAGCGGGAGTCCCCAATGAGCAGTTCTTC. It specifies CASSLEGLAGVPNEQFF.

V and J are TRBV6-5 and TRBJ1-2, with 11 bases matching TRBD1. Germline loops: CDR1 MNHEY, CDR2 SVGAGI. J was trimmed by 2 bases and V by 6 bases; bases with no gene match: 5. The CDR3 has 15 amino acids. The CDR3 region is CASSSWTGGNYGYTF. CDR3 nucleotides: TGTGCCAGCAGCTCGTGGACAGGGGGCAACTATGGCTACACCTTC.

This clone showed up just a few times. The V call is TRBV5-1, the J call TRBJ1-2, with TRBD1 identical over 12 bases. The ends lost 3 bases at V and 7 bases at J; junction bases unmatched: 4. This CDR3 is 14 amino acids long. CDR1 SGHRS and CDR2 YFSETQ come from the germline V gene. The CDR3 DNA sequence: TGCGCCAGCAGCTGGGACAGGGGGCAGGTTGGCTACACCTTC. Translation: CASSWDRGQVGYTF.

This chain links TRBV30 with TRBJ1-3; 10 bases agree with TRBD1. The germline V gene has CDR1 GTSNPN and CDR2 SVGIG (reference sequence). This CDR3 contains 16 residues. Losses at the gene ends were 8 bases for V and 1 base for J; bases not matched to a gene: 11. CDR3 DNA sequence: TGTGCCCACGGGCCTGGACAGGGGGTATCTGGAAACACCATATATTTT. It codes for CAHGPGQGVSGNTIYF.

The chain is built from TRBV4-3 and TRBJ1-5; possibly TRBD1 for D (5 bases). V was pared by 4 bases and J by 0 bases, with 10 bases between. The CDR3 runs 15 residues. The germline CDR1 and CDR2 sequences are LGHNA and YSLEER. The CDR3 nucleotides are TGCGCCAGCAGCCCCCGCCAGGGTAGCAATCAGCCCCAGCATTTT. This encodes CASSPRQGSNQPQHF.

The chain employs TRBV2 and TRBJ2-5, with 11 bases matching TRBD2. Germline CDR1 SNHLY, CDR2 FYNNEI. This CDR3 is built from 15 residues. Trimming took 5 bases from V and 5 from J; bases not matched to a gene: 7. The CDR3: CASSKLAGVSETQYF. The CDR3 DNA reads TGTGCCAGCAGTAAACTAGCGGGAGTAAGCGAGACCCAGTACTTC.

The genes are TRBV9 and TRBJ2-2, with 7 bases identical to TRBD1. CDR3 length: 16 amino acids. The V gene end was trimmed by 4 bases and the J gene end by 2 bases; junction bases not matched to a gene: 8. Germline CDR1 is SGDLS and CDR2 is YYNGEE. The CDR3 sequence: CASSIPRQGNTGELFF. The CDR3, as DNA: TGTGCCAGCAGCATCCCCCGACAGGGAAACACCGGGGAGCTGTTTTTT.

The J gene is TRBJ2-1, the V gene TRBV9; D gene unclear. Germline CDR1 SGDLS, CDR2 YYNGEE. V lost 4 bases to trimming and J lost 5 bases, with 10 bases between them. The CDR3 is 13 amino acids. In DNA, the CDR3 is TGTGCCAGCAGCCCCCTAGGCGACAATGAGCAGTTCTTC. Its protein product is CASSPLGDNEQFF.

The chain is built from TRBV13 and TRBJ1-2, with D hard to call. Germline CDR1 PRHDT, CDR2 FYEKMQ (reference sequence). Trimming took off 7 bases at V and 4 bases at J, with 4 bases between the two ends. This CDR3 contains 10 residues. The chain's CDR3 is CASKPYGYTF. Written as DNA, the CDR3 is TGTGCCAGCAAGCCCTATGGCTACACCTTC.